These 20 T cell receptor beta chains were all obtained from the same sample, sequenced in a study of CD8 T cells in ankylosing spondylitis. TCRdb reprocessed the 5' RACE reads with MiXCR, giving one entry per CDR3 protein. There are roughly 120,000 distinct CDR3 sequences in the sample; more than 6.5% occur only once, and 9% to 15% lies in the top ten. Sequencing was done on a sample of blood, either unsorted or a sorted T cell fraction (not recorded which). The receptors derive from a male donor with ankylosing spondylitis or in good health (not recorded which).

This clonotype was picked up many times. The genes are TRBV7-2 and TRBJ1-2; D gene ambiguous. Germline V gene sequence: CDR1 SGHTA, CDR2 FQGNSA. The CDR3 contains 13 residues. Between the trimmed V and J ends, which lost 3 bases and 4 bases, there was a span of 9 bases. The CDR3 DNA sequence: TGTGCCAGCAGCTTGCCTCTCAGCTATGGCTACACCTTC. Its protein product is CASSLPLSYGYTF. The whole variable domain, filled in from reference TRBV7-2 and TRBJ1-2, reads GAGVSQSPSNKVTEKGKDVELRCDPISGHTALYWYRQSLGQGLEFLIYFQGNSAPDKSGLPSDRFSAERTGGSVSTLTIQRTQQEDSAVYLCASSLPLSYGYTFGSGTRLTVV.

This clonotype showed up many times. CDR3 nucleotides: TGTGCCAGCAGCCCAAAAACTAGGAACAATGAGCAGTTCTTC. Amino acids: CASSPKTRNNEQFF. This chain uses TRBV11-2 with TRBJ2-1; weak D call: TRBD2 (5 bases). Trimming stripped 5 bases from V and 5 bases from J, with 13 bases between. The CDR3 is 14 residues long. Germline V gene lookup returns CDR1 SGHAT and CDR2 FQNNGV.

This clonotype was seen many times. J is TRBJ2-7 and V is TRBV9; D gene ambiguous. Germline lookup yields CDR1 SGDLS and CDR2 YYNGEE. The length of the CDR3 is 14 residues. V lost 2 bases to trimming and J lost 0 bases, with 9 bases between them. The chain's CDR3 is CASSVVAFSYEQYF. CDR3 in DNA: TGTGCCAGCAGCGTCGTTGCCTTCTCCTACGAGCAGTACTTC. Variable domain in full (rest from reference TRBV9 and TRBJ2-7): DSGVTQTPKHLITATGQRVTLRCSPRSGDLSVYWYQQSLDQGLQFLIQYYNGEERAKGNILERFSAQQFPDLHSELNLSSLELGDSALYFCASSVVAFSYEQYFGPGTRLTVT.

This clonotype was counted ten times or more. The gene calls are TRBV12-3 or TRBV12-4 and TRBJ1-1; D is perhaps TRBD1 (5 bases). The CDR3 length is 13 residues. Between the trimmed V and J ends, which lost 3 bases and 10 bases, there was a span of 15 bases. The DNA for the CDR3 is TGTGCCAGCAGTTTTTTTGGAGGGGATGGAGCTTTCTTT. Translated, it gives CASSFFGGDGAFF.

This clonotype was seen repeatedly, ten times or more. The V gene is TRBV2, the J gene TRBJ2-5, with 13 bases matching TRBD2. J lost 5 bases, V lost 5 bases, and 8 bases had no gene match. Germline V gives CDR1 SNHLY, CDR2 FYNNEI. This CDR3 is built from 16 residues. CDR3 nucleotides: TGTGCCAGCAGTATAGAAGGACTAGCGGGAGCGGAGACCCAGTACTTC. Its translation is CASSIEGLAGAETQYF.

The chain carries TRBV7-2 and TRBJ2-7; D is perhaps TRBD2 (5 bases). The CDR3 consists of 16 residues. V lost 0 bases to trimming and J lost 4 bases, with 16 bases between them. Looked up from germline, CDR1 is SGHTA and CDR2 is FQGNSA. CDR3 bases: TGTGCCAGCAGCTTAGCGCCCGGGGTTGGGATTTACGAGCAGTACTTC. Protein: CASSLAPGVGIYEQYF.

This clonotype was detected many times. V and J are TRBV10-3 and TRBJ2-1; 9 nucleotides agree with TRBD2. Trimming at V came to 4 bases and at J to 5 bases, leaving 15 bases not matched to a gene. This CDR3 region has 18 residues. Germline CDR1 ENHRY, CDR2 SYGVKD. CDR3 DNA sequence: TGTGCCATCAGTGGTACTTCAGAGAGCGGGAGGTGGGACAATGAGCAGTTCTTC. Protein sequence: CAISGTSESGRWDNEQFF.

This clonotype has a count of ten or more. The rearrangement uses TRBV5-1 and TRBJ2-3; 11 bases fit TRBD2. The germline V gene encodes CDR1 SGHRS and CDR2 YFSETQ. V trimming: 4 bases; J trimming: 2 bases; junction bases outside the gene matches: 6. The CDR3 sequence is 16 residues long. The CDR3 sequence: CASSPLAGGNTDTQYF. Here the CDR3 DNA reads TGCGCCAGCAGCCCTCTAGCGGGGGGCAACACAGATACGCAGTATTTT.

This clonotype came up many times. The chain combines TRBV7-2 with TRBJ2-1; unclear D gene. Germline V gives CDR1 SGHTA, CDR2 FQGNSA. V gave up 0 bases and J gave up 6 bases, with 12 bases separating them. The CDR3 loop spans 15 amino acids. The CDR3, as DNA: TGTGCCAGCAGCTTAGCTTCAGTGGGCAGCAATGAGCAGTTCTTC. Encoded protein: CASSLASVGSNEQFF.

This clonotype was seen at least ten times. The V gene is TRBV7-8, the J gene TRBJ2-5; D tentatively fits TRBD1 or TRBD2 (5 bases each). Germline CDR1 and CDR2: SGHVS and FQNEAQ. The CDR3 has 16 amino acids. V lost 1 base to trimming and J lost 2 bases, with 14 bases between them. The CDR3 loop is CASSLGPGWGQETQYF. The DNA of the CDR3 is TGTGCCAGCAGCTTAGGTCCAGGGTGGGGGCAAGAGACCCAGTACTTC. Full variable domain (remainder filled in from reference TRBV7-8 and TRBJ2-5): GAGVSQSPRYKVAKRGQDVALRCDPISGHVSLFWYQQALGQGPEFLTYFQNEAQLDKSGLPSDRFFAERPEGSVSTLKIQRTQQEDSAVYLCASSLGPGWGQETQYFGPGTRLLVL.

This chain joins TRBV7-2 and TRBJ2-7, with 8 bases fitting TRBD2. The V gene's germline CDR1 is SGHTA and CDR2 FQGNSA. The CDR3 has 13 amino acids. After removal of 4 bases from V and 4 bases from J, the junction contained 3 bases not matched to a gene. The CDR3 nucleotides are TGTGCCAGCAGCTGGCAGCGGGAGTACGAGCAGTACTTC. It codes for CASSWQREYEQYF.

This clonotype was detected ten times or more. The CDR3 is CASSLGQQNTEAFF. CDR3 coding DNA: TGCGCCAGCAGCTTGGGACAACAGAACACTGAAGCTTTCTTT. The V call is TRBV5-1, the J call TRBJ1-1; D not resolved. CDR3 length equals 14 residues. Looked up from germline, CDR1 is SGHRS and CDR2 is YFSETQ. The V gene lost 0 bases and the J gene lost 1 base, with 7 bases spanning the gap.

This clonotype was picked up many times. The rearrangement links TRBV20-1 to TRBJ2-3; tentative D call: TRBD2 (5 bases). Between the trimmed V and J ends, which lost 6 bases and 2 bases, there was a span of 15 bases. The V gene's germline CDR1 is DFQATT and CDR2 SNEGSKA (reference sequence). The CDR3 runs to 14 residues. DNA of the CDR3: TGCAGTGCAATGATTCGGGGATTCACAGATACGCAGTATTTT. Translated: CSAMIRGFTDTQYF.

This clonotype occurred many times. The chain carries TRBV20-1 and TRBJ2-5; possibly TRBD1 for D (6 bases). The CDR3 runs 13 residues. CDR1 and CDR2 (germline): DFQATT, SNEGSKA (reference sequence). V lost 4 bases, J lost 4 bases, and 13 bases lay in between. CDR3 loop: CSANPGQRETQYF. In DNA form, the CDR3 reads TGCAGTGCTAACCCTGGACAGCGAGAGACCCAGTACTTC.

Many counts were recorded for this clonotype. The chain couples TRBV11-2 to TRBJ2-1; maybe TRBD2 (7 bases). Trimming took 4 bases from V and 4 from J, leaving 17 bases between them. Germline-derived CDR1 and CDR2 are SGHAT and FQNNGV. The CDR3 loop spans 16 amino acids. The CDR3 DNA sequence: TGTGCCAGCAGCTCGCCGAAGGGGGGGGGTTACAATGAGCAGTTCTTC. As protein: CASSSPKGGGYNEQFF.

This clonotype was seen ten or more times. The gene calls are TRBV5-1 and TRBJ2-2, with D possibly being TRBD2 (6 bases). The germline V gene encodes CDR1 SGHRS and CDR2 YFSETQ. The V gene lost 1 base and the J gene lost 5 bases, with 12 bases spanning the gap. The CDR3 spans 15 residues. The CDR3 here is CASSLTAGKTGELFF. The CDR3 DNA reads TGCGCCAGCAGCTTGACTGCGGGGAAGACCGGGGAGCTGTTTTTT.

This clonotype was found many times. The DNA for the CDR3 is TGTGCCACGACACTAGGTTATCTGGGTGAGCAGTACTTC. Protein product: CATTLGYLGEQYF. The chain is built from TRBV2 and TRBJ2-7, with D possibly TRBD2 on 5 matching bases. This CDR3 contains 13 residues. Germline-derived CDR1 and CDR2 are SNHLY and FYNNEI. V was trimmed by 10 bases and J by 7 bases, leaving 20 bases between them.

This clonotype has a single count. The rearrangement links TRBV20-1 to TRBJ2-7; D is unresolved. Trimming pared 0 bases from V and 7 bases from J, leaving 16 bases between. CDR3 length: 14 amino acids. Germline lookup yields CDR1 DFQATT and CDR2 SNEGSKA (reference sequence). CDR3 nucleotides: TGCAGTGCTAGAGATGGCCTGCATTCAGCGGAGCAGTACTTC. Its protein product is CSARDGLHSAEQYF.

This clonotype was counted at least ten times. This chain joins TRBV5-1 and TRBJ2-3; TRBD2 might be the D (5 bases). The V gene lost 1 base and the J gene lost 2 bases, with 11 bases spanning the gap. Germline V lookup: CDR1 SGHRS, CDR2 YFSETQ. The CDR3 totals 15 residues. This CDR3 reads CASSLKVRDTDTQYF. The CDR3 region has the DNA TGCGCCAGCAGCTTGAAGGTCCGGGACACAGATACGCAGTATTTT.

This clonotype was seen repeatedly, ten times or more. The chain uses TRBV20-1 and TRBJ2-4, with 9 bases fitting TRBD1. This CDR3 comprises 14 residues. The junction had 13 bases not matched to a gene; V was cut back by 8 bases and J by 8 bases. The germline V gene has CDR1 DFQATT and CDR2 SNEGSKA (reference sequence). The CDR3 DNA is TGCAGTACCCTGGGGACAGGGAGCAGGGACATTCAGTACTTC. Translated: CSTLGTGSRDIQYF.